This is a list of T cell receptor beta chains from one sample in a study of shared T cell receptors in the human thymus. Profiling relied on immunoSEQ multiplex PCR, and the TCRdb table lists in-frame clones only, not all of them. The sample records over 450,000 clones, 75% to 85% being singletons. The same specimen was also included in a second study, on human thymus T cells.

Sequenced sample: thymocytes. The receptors shown here come from a boy younger than two with a congenital heart defect. Each CDR3 is given with its conserved first and last residue. The D gene is left open where the match is weak. Not all rows give a size; the values are once, few, many and, for expanded clones, a class.

d_call: -; v_call: TRBV5-4; clone_size: -; j_call: TRBJ2-7; cdr3_nt: TGTGCCAGCAGCTTGGGGGCAGGGTCCTACGAGCAGTACTTC; cdr3_aa: CASSLGAGSYEQYF
d_call: TRBD2; v_call: TRBV11-2; clone_size: few; j_call: TRBJ2-3; cdr3_nt: TGTGCCAGCAGCTCGGGACTAGCGCTAGATACGCAGTATTTT; cdr3_aa: CASSSGLALDTQYF
d_call: -; v_call: TRBV27; clone_size: -; j_call: TRBJ1-5; cdr3_nt: TGTGCCAGCAGTTTACGGCCGGGGAATCAGCCCCAGCATTTT; cdr3_aa: CASSLRPGNQPQHF
d_call: TRBD2; v_call: TRBV4-3; clone_size: -; j_call: TRBJ2-5; cdr3_nt: TGCGCCAGCAGCGAGGGGACTAGCGGGAGGGTAGACCAAGAGACCCAGTACTTC; cdr3_aa: CASSEGTSGRVDQETQYF
d_call: -; v_call: TRBV5-6; clone_size: few; j_call: TRBJ2-7; cdr3_nt: TGTGCCAGCAGCTTGAGCCTAGCGCAGGCCTACGAGCAGTACTTC; cdr3_aa: CASSLSLAQAYEQYF
d_call: TRBD1; v_call: TRBV4-2; clone_size: -; j_call: TRBJ1-5; cdr3_nt: TGTGCCAGCAGCAGTGGACAGGACCTATACGGCAATCAGCCCCAGCATTTT; cdr3_aa: CASSSGQDLYGNQPQHF
d_call: TRBD2; v_call: TRBV4-3; clone_size: -; j_call: TRBJ2-5; cdr3_nt: TGCGCCAGCAGCCAATATAGACTAGCGGGAGGAAGTCAAGAGACCCAGTACTTC; cdr3_aa: CASSQYRLAGGSQETQYF
d_call: TRBD1; v_call: TRBV4-3; clone_size: -; j_call: TRBJ2-5; cdr3_nt: TGCGCCAGCAGCCAACGGAAGAGGGACAGGCAAGAGACCCAGTACTTC; cdr3_aa: CASSQRKRDRQETQYF
d_call: -; v_call: TRBV2; clone_size: -; j_call: TRBJ2-1; cdr3_nt: TGTGCCAGCAGTGTGAAACGGTACAATGAGCAGTTCTTC; cdr3_aa: CASSVKRYNEQFF
d_call: -; v_call: TRBV28; clone_size: -; j_call: TRBJ2-2; cdr3_nt: TGTGCCAGCACCACTAGGCTCTTGAACACCGGGGAGCTGTTTTTT; cdr3_aa: CASTTRLLNTGELFF
d_call: -; v_call: TRBV23-1; clone_size: -; j_call: TRBJ2-1; cdr3_nt: TGCGCCAGCAGTCTCAAGGCCCCAGGGAACAATGAGCAGTTCTTC; cdr3_aa: CASSLKAPGNNEQFF
d_call: -; v_call: TRBV15; clone_size: -; j_call: TRBJ1-1; cdr3_nt: TGTGCCACCAGCAGCTACAGGGTAATCGACGGAATGAACACTGAAGCTTTCTTT; cdr3_aa: CATSSYRVIDGMNTEAFF
d_call: -; v_call: TRBV30; clone_size: -; j_call: TRBJ2-7; cdr3_nt: TGTGCCTGGAGTGTGTTACAGGACTACGAGCAGTACTTC; cdr3_aa: CAWSVLQDYEQYF
d_call: TRBD1; v_call: TRBV14; clone_size: once; j_call: TRBJ1-1; cdr3_nt: TGTGCCAGCAGCCCCCAGCACAGGGGGCGGACTGAAGCTTTCTTT; cdr3_aa: CASSPQHRGRTEAFF
d_call: -; v_call: TRBV4-3; clone_size: -; j_call: TRBJ1-2; cdr3_nt: TGCGCCAGCAGCCCCTTATCCGGGGCTAACTATGGCTACACCTTC; cdr3_aa: CASSPLSGANYGYTF
d_call: -; v_call: TRBV9; clone_size: -; j_call: TRBJ2-7; cdr3_nt: TGTGCCAGCAGCGTAGCTGCGGGGAAGAATGAGGGGATCTCCTACGAGCAGTACTTC; cdr3_aa: CASSVAAGKNEGISYEQYF
d_call: -; v_call: TRBV5-4; clone_size: few; j_call: TRBJ1-3; cdr3_nt: TGTGCCAGCAGCTTTACGGGTTCTGGAAACACCATATATTTT; cdr3_aa: CASSFTGSGNTIYF
d_call: TRBD2; v_call: TRBV5-1; clone_size: -; j_call: TRBJ2-7; cdr3_nt: TGCGCCAGCAGCCATGGCTGGGCTAGCGGATACGAGCAGTACTTC; cdr3_aa: CASSHGWASGYEQYF
d_call: -; v_call: TRBV19; clone_size: -; j_call: TRBJ2-1; cdr3_nt: TGTGCCAGTAGTATAGGACTCCCGACGTCAAATGAGCAGTTCTTC; cdr3_aa: CASSIGLPTSNEQFF
d_call: TRBD2; v_call: TRBV27; clone_size: -; j_call: TRBJ2-3; cdr3_nt: TGTGCCACTCAACGCCAGCGGGAGCCTAACACAGATACGCAGTATTTT; cdr3_aa: CATQRQREPNTDTQYF
d_call: TRBD2; v_call: TRBV11-2; clone_size: -; j_call: TRBJ2-5; cdr3_nt: TGTGCCAGCAGCTCCGGGAGCAGCGGGAGAACCGAAGAGACCCAGTACTTC; cdr3_aa: CASSSGSSGRTEETQYF
d_call: -; v_call: TRBV27; clone_size: -; j_call: TRBJ2-7; cdr3_nt: TGTGCCAGCAGTCTGGGGAGGGGGCAAAGCGGGAGTGTCCGCTCCTACGAGCAGTACTTC; cdr3_aa: CASSLGRGQSGSVRSYEQYF
d_call: -; v_call: TRBV11-2; clone_size: -; j_call: TRBJ2-1; cdr3_nt: TGTGCCAGCAGCCAAGGAGCAACTCCCAATGAGCAGTTCTTC; cdr3_aa: CASSQGATPNEQFF